There are a few counts of the clone carrying this T cell receptor beta chain. The antigen is undetermined. The entry originates in a study of T-cell reconstitution after alpha-beta-depleted transplantation in children. Findings of the study overall: Among T cells one year after transplant, newly produced cells accounted for most counts and diversity. Expanded graft clones, several hundred of them, were reportedly the source of alpha-beta T cells about two months after transplant.

This sample's TCRbeta library carried unique molecular identifier barcodes. TCRdb ran MiXCR on the PCR reads and lists one entry per CDR3 protein. Among about a million distinct CDR3 sequences, around 30% were seen once, and the ten largest hold over 25%. This CDR3 is 15 amino acids long. V gave up 6 bases and J gave up 8 bases; unmatched junction bases: 11. Sequenced here: PBMCs, mostly from graft donor cells, sampled 360 days after TCRalphabeta/CD19-depleted stem cell transplant. This receptor was identified in a boy less than two years old who had a stem cell transplant for SCID, so the T cells may come from the graft donor. The chain has TRBV12-3 or TRBV12-4 and TRBJ2-1; TRBD2 agrees at 9 bases. The DNA for the CDR3 is TGTGCCAGCAGCCGAACTAGCGGGCGCGCCCATGAGCAGTTCTTC. It yields the protein CASSRTSGRAHEQFF.